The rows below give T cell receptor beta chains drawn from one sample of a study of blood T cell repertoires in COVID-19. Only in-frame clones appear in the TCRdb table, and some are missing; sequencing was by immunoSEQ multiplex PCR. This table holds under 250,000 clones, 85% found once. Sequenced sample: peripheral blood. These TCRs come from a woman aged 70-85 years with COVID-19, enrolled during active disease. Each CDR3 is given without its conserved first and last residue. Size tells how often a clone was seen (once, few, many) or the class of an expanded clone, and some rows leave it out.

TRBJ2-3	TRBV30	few	AWSAGTSINDTQY
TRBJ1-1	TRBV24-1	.	ATSAGGGGINTEAF
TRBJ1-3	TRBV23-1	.	ASSLNGLWVDTIY
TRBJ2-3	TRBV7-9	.	ASSPGSSTDTQY
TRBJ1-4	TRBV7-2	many	ASSFDRGTNEKLF
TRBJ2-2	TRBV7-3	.	ASSLGAGWTGELF
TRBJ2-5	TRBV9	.	ASSVEAGTLGETQY
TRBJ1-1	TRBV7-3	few	ASSRRTGTEAF
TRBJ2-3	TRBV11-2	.	ASSQGLAGGADTQY
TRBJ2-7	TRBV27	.	ASTRGLLYEQY
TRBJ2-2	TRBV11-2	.	ASSLDLRNTGELF
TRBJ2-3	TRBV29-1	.	SVFTGTGGTDTQY
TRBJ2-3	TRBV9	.	ASGEPPTDTQY
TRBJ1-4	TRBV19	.	ASSPGTVTNEKLF
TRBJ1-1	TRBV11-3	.	ASSLDGTATEAF
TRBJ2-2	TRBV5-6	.	ASNLRRGGELF
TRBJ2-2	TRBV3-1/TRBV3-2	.	ASSDYANTGELF
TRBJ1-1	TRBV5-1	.	ASSPGQANTEAF
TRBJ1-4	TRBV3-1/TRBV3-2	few	ASSQSLQGVGKLF
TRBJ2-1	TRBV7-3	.	ASSVAGAYNEQF
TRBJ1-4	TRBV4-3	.	ASSQGQLPGKLF
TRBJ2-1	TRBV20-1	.	SRTGNNEQF
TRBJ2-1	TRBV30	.	AWGVISGWVNEQF
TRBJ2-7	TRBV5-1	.	ASSPGASTYEQY
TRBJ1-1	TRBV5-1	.	ASSLWGPEGTEAF
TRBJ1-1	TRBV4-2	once	ASSQDPDSLSEAF
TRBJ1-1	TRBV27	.	ASSSSPGMNTEAF
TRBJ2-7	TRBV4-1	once	ASSQVPGLKLSYEQY
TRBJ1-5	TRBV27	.	ASSFHRGTWPQH
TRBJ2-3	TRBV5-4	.	ASWGRGDTQY
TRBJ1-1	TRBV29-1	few	SFTQGAGDTEAF